The 13 T cell receptor beta chains below all came from one sample that was sequenced in a study of shared clonotypes between healthy human individuals. Method: immunoSEQ multiplex PCR; TCRdb's copy keeps in-frame clones and lacks some. Here the sample spans more than 450,000 clones, less than 85% being singletons. Sequenced input: PBMCs. The receptors come from a woman aged 40 to 55 in good health. Some clones in this sample may be carry-over from other donors' samples.

The V gene is TRBV28, the J gene TRBJ1-2; 8 nucleotides align to TRBD1. The CDR3 runs 18 residues. The V gene's germline CDR1 is MDHEN and CDR2 SYDVKM. J was trimmed by 0 bases and V by 3 bases; bases with no gene match: 12. The CDR3 DNA follows: TGTGCCAGCAGTTTGGGACCGGGACAGGTTGGACCTAACTATGGCTACACCTTC. This encodes CASSLGPGQVGPNYGYTF.

This clone was recorded a few times. The CDR3 bases are TGTGCCTGGAGTGTAAGCACAGGGGTAAGTGCTTTCTTT. Its protein is CAWSVSTGVSAFF. This chain joins TRBV30 and TRBJ1-1; 7 positions match TRBD1. Unmatched junction bases numbered 9, after V lost 0 bases and J lost 11 bases. The CDR3 totals 13 residues. Germline loops: CDR1 GTSNPN, CDR2 SVGIG (reference sequence).

This clone came up a few times. This sequence joins TRBV30 and TRBJ2-7; 7 bases agree with TRBD2. Germline lookup yields CDR1 GTSNPN and CDR2 SVGIG (reference sequence). The CDR3 sequence is 15 residues long. J was trimmed by 7 bases and V by 1 base; bases with no gene match: 13. The CDR3 region is CAWSGLRETGREQYF. CDR3 DNA sequence: TGTGCCTGGAGTGGGTTGCGGGAGACGGGGAGGGAGCAGTACTTC.

The CDR3 DNA reads as TGTGCCAGCAGCTTAGAGGGGTCGGGAGCTTTCTTT. Translation gives CASSLEGSGAFF. This rearrangement joins TRBV7-9 to TRBJ1-1; maybe TRBD1 (5 bases). V was clipped by 1 base and J by 10 bases, with 10 bases between them. Germline V gene data show CDR1 as SEHNR and CDR2 as FQNEAQ (reference sequence). The CDR3 is 12 amino acids.

There are a few counts of this clone. The genes are TRBV28 and TRBJ1-3; D is possibly TRBD1 (6 bases). The ends were cut back, 3 bases at V and 7 bases at J, with 10 bases in the middle. Germline V CDR1 and CDR2: MDHEN, SYDVKM. The CDR3 consists of 13 residues. This CDR3 reads CASSFTGSNTIYF. CDR3 nucleotide sequence: TGTGCCAGCAGTTTTACAGGGAGTAACACCATATATTTT.

V and J are TRBV5-6 and TRBJ2-1; 10 bases are a match to TRBD1. Looked up from germline, CDR1 is SGHDT and CDR2 is YYEEEE. This CDR3 is 14 amino acids long. The trim removed 1 base at V and 10 bases at J, leaving 5 bases unmatched. The CDR3 loop reads CASSLSGTGAEQFF. CDR3 coding DNA: TGTGCCAGCAGCTTGTCGGGGACAGGGGCGGAGCAGTTCTTC. Variable domain in full (rest from reference TRBV5-6 and TRBJ2-1): DAGVTQSPTHLIKTRGQQVTLRCSPKSGHDTVSWYQQALGQGPQFIFQYYEEEERQRGNFPDRFSGHQFPNYSSELNVNALLLGDSALYLCASSLSGTGAEQFFGPGTRLTVL.

The chain couples TRBV28 to TRBJ2-7, with D possibly TRBD2 on 6 matching bases. Deletions cut 3 bases from V and 7 bases from J, with 13 bases between. Germline-derived CDR1 and CDR2 are MDHEN and SYDVKM. This CDR3 region has 13 residues. The CDR3 loop reads CASSLSLAREQYF. CDR3 nucleotide sequence: TGTGCCAGCAGTTTGAGCCTAGCGCGAGAGCAGTACTTC.

The V and J genes are TRBV6-1 and TRBJ2-5, with D unresolved. The CDR3 has 14 amino acids. V dropped 5 bases and J dropped 5 bases, with 15 bases sitting between them. Germline lookup yields CDR1 MNHNS and CDR2 SASEGT. CDR3: CASSSTPAVETQYF. CDR3 coding DNA: TGTGCCAGCAGTAGTACCCCGGCCGTGGAGACCCAGTACTTC.

Only a few counts were recorded for this clone. The genes are TRBV6-4 and TRBJ2-1, with 7 bases that match TRBD1. Germline loops: CDR1 MRHNA, CDR2 SNTAGT. CDR3 size: 13 residues. V trimming: 2 bases; J trimming: 7 bases; junction bases outside the gene matches: 2. CDR3 sequence: CASSDQDRNEQFF. The CDR3 nucleotides read TGTGCCAGCAGTGACCAGGACAGGAATGAGCAGTTCTTC.

The chain has TRBV19 and TRBJ2-4; 8 nucleotides align to TRBD2. There are 15 residues in the CDR3. J was trimmed by 5 bases and V by 2 bases; bases with no gene match: 5. CDR1 and CDR2 from the germline V gene are LNHDA and SQIVND (reference sequence). CDR3 residues: CASSISGLGENIQYF. The DNA of the CDR3 is TGTGCCAGTAGTATATCGGGACTAGGAGAAAACATTCAGTACTTC.

The rearrangement uses TRBV9 and TRBJ2-7; D possibly corresponds to TRBD1 (6 bases). The V end lost 0 bases, the J end lost 2 bases, and 15 bases lay between the germline ends. The germline gives CDR1 SGDLS, CDR2 YYNGEE. The CDR3 runs 16 residues. Here the CDR3 reads CASSVGAQGPAYEQYF. The DNA of the CDR3 is TGTGCCAGCAGCGTAGGGGCGCAGGGGCCCGCCTACGAGCAGTACTTC.

This clone was detected a few times. The chain recombines TRBV28 with TRBJ1-6; D remains unclear. V was pared by 2 bases and J by 9 bases, with 11 bases between. Germline V gives CDR1 MDHEN, CDR2 SYDVKM. CDR3 size: 14 residues. The CDR3 sequence is CASSLGGGGSPLHF. The CDR3 nucleotides are TGTGCCAGCAGTTTAGGTGGCGGTGGTTCACCCCTCCACTTT.

The chain employs TRBV6-7 and TRBJ2-1; D unresolved. TRBV6-7 is annotated as an ORF whose role is uncertain. V lost 2 bases, J lost 5 bases, and 22 bases lay in between. This CDR3 has 18 residues. In nucleotides, the CDR3 is TGTGCCAGCAGTTACACCCGCACCGAGTTCTCTGGGGACAATGAGCAGTTCTTC. Translated, it gives CASSYTRTEFSGDNEQFF.